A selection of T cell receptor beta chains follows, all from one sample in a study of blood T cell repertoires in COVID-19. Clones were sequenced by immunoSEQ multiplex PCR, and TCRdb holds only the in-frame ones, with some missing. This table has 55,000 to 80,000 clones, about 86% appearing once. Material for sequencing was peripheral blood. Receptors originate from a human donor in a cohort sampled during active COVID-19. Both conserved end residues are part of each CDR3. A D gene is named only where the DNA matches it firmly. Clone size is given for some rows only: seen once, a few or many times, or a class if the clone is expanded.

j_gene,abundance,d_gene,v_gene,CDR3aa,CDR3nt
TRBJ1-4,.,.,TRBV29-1,CSAGGAQGEKLFF,TGCAGCGCAGGAGGGGCGCAAGGTGAAAAACTGTTTTTT
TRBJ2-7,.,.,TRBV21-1,CASSNNRDRVYEQYF,TGTGCCAGCAGTAATAACCGGGACAGGGTCTACGAGCAGTACTTC
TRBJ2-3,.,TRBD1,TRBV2,CASGTGAYTDTQYF,TGTGCCAGCGGGACAGGGGCTTACACTGATACGCAGTATTTT
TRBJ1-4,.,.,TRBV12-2,CASRLARLSGTGGRTNEKLFF,TGTGCAAGTCGCTTAGCGCGACTAAGTGGGACAGGGGGTAGAACTAATGAAAAACTGTTTTTT
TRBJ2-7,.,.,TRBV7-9,CASSLGLEQYF,TGTGCCAGCAGCTTGGGGCTCGAGCAGTACTTC
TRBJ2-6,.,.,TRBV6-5,CASSLQGYGANVLTF,TGTGCCAGCAGCCTACAGGGATATGGGGCCAACGTCCTGACTTTC
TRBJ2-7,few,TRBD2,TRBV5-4,CASSLAIASGAYEQYF,TGTGCCAGCAGCTTGGCCATCGCTAGCGGGGCCTACGAGCAGTACTTC
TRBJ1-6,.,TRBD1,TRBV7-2,CASSTGTAENSPLHF,TGTGCCAGCAGCACCGGGACAGCCGAGAATTCACCCCTCCACTTT
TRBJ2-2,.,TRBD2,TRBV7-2,CASSSSGLNTGELFF,TGTGCCAGCAGCTCTAGCGGATTAAACACCGGGGAGCTGTTTTTT
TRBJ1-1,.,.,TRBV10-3,CAISLWAGTEAFF,TGTGCCATCAGTCTTTGGGCAGGGACTGAAGCTTTCTTT
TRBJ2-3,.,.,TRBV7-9,CASSRGQTLTDTQYF,TGTGCCAGCAGCCGGGGACAAACCCTCACAGATACGCAGTATTTT
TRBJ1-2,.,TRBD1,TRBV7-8,CASSRRRDRVGYTF,TGTGCCAGCAGCCGTAGAAGGGACAGGGTTGGCTACACCTTC
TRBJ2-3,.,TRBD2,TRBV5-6,CASSLGASGRAADTQYF,TGTGCCAGCAGCTTGGGCGCTAGCGGGAGGGCCGCAGATACGCAGTATTTT
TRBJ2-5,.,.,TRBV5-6,CASSLEWQGGGWETQYF,TGTGCCAGCAGCCTCGAGTGGCAGGGGGGCGGATGGGAGACCCAGTACTTC
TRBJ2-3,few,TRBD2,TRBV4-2,CASSSPGWEGVNTQYF,TGTGCCAGCAGCTCGCCCGGGTGGGAGGGCGTGAATACGCAGTATTTT
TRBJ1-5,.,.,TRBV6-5,CASSYSRTSGQPQHF,TGTGCCAGCAGTTACTCGCGTACGTCAGGGCAGCCCCAGCATTTT
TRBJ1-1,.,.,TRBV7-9,CATAKQANTEAFF,TGTGCCACCGCGAAACAGGCGAACACTGAAGCTTTCTTT
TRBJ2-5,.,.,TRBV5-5,CASSPTVPETQYF,TGTGCCAGCAGCCCGACTGTGCCAGAGACCCAGTACTTC
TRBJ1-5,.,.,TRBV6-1,CASSEGGRVQPQHF,TGTGCCAGCAGTGAGGGCGGCAGGGTTCAGCCCCAGCATTTT
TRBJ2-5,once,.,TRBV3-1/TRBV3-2,CASSQDNEAWRAQYF,TGTGCCAGCAGCCAAGATAATGAGGCCTGGCGAGCCCAGTACTTC
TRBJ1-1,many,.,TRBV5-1,CASSLANLPGMDTEAFF,TGCGCCAGCAGCTTGGCCAATCTCCCAGGTATGGACACTGAAGCTTTCTTT
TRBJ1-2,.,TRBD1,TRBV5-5,CASREGQPYGYTF,TGTGCCAGCAGGGAGGGACAGCCCTATGGCTACACCTTC
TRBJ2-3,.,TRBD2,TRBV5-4,CASSLLTSGTDTQYF,TGTGCCAGCAGCTTATTGACTAGCGGCACAGATACGCAGTATTTT
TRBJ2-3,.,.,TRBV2,CATSQDYTDTQYF,TGTGCCACCTCACAGGACTACACAGATACGCAGTATTTT
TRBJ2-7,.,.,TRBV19,CASSKQPDYEQYF,TGTGCCAGTAGTAAACAGCCCGACTACGAGCAGTACTTC
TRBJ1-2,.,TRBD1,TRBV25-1,CASRKAGGANGYTF,TGTGCCAGCAGGAAGGCAGGGGGCGCGAATGGCTACACCTTC
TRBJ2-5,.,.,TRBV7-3,CASSLSSQETQYF,TGTGCCAGCAGCTTATCGTCCCAAGAGACCCAGTACTTC
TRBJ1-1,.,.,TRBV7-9,CASSSYQSQGGEAFF,TGTGCCAGCAGCTCTTATCAAAGCCAGGGAGGGGAAGCTTTCTTT
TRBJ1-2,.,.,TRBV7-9,CASSLFPGHKNYGYTF,TGTGCCAGCAGCTTATTTCCGGGACACAAAAACTATGGCTACACCTTC
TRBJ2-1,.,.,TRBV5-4,CASSSLNEQFF,TGTGCCAGCAGCTCCTTAAATGAGCAGTTCTTC
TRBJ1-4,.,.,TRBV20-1,CSAEGGSGLFF,TGCAGTGCTGAGGGGGGGTCCGGTCTGTTTTTT
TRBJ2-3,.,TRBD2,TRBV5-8,CASSRTVLAGGTDTQYF,TGTGCCAGCAGCCGTACGGTACTAGCGGGGGGCACAGATACGCAGTATTTT
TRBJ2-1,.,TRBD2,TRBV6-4,CASARLAGSYNEQFF,TGTGCCAGCGCTAGACTAGCGGGGTCCTACAATGAGCAGTTCTTC
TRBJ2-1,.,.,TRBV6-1,CASSEQSQYNEQFF,TGTGCCAGCAGTGAACAGTCACAATACAATGAGCAGTTCTTC
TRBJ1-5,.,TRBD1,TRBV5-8,CASNPSPGQGIQPQHF,TGTGCCAGCAACCCTAGCCCGGGACAGGGGATTCAGCCCCAGCATTTT
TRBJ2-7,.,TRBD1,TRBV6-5,CASSYSSRQGLGEQYF,TGTGCCAGCAGTTACTCGAGTCGACAGGGGCTGGGTGAGCAGTACTTC
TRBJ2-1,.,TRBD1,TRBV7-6,CASSSIGTGLDNEQFF,TGTGCCAGCAGCTCGATCGGGACAGGGCTCGACAATGAGCAGTTCTTC
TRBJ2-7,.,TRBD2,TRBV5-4,CAVGRGGYEQYF,TGTGCCGTGGGGCGGGGGGGTTACGAGCAGTACTTC
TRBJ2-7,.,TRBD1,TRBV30,CAWTIPGTGRYEQYF,TGTGCCTGGACCATCCCCGGGACAGGGAGGTACGAGCAGTACTTC
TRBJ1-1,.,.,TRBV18,CASSTSQGSEAFF,TGTGCCAGCTCGACCAGTCAGGGGTCTGAAGCTTTCTTT
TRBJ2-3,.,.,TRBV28,CASKTGFYSTDTQYF,TGTGCCAGCAAAACAGGGTTCTATAGCACAGATACGCAGTATTTT
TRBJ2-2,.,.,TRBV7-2,CASSSPNTGELFF,TGTGCCAGCAGCTCTCCTAACACCGGGGAGCTGTTTTTT
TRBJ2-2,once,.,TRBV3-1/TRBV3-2,CASRLTGTGELFF,TGTGCCAGCAGGTTAACAGGGACGGGGGAGCTGTTTTTT
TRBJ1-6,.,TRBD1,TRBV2,CASSAPTGGNSPLHF,TGTGCCAGCAGTGCACCGACAGGGGGCAATTCACCCCTCCACTTT
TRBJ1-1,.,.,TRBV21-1,CASSNLGQNTEAFF,TGTGCCAGCAGCAATCTAGGACAGAACACTGAAGCTTTCTTT
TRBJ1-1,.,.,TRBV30,CAWSSSWNTEAFF,TGTGCCTGGAGTAGTAGTTGGAACACTGAAGCTTTCTTT
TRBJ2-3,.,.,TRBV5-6,CASSLDNSADTQYF,TGTGCCAGCAGCTTAGATAATTCGGCAGATACGCAGTATTTT
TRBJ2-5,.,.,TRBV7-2,CASSINRPSAQETQYF,TGTGCCAGCAGCATCAACCGACCGAGCGCACAAGAGACCCAGTACTTC
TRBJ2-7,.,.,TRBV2,CASSDRGSRYEQYF,TGTGCCAGCAGTGATAGGGGTTCGAGGTACGAGCAGTACTTC
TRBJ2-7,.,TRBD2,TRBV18,CASSQNSGSSYEQYF,TGTGCCAGCTCACAGAATAGCGGGAGCTCCTACGAGCAGTACTTC
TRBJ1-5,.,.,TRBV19,CASSINRGNQPQHF,TGTGCCAGTAGTATAAACAGGGGCAATCAGCCCCAGCATTTT
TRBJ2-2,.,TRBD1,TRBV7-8,CATGGQANTGELFF,TGTGCCACCGGCGGACAGGCGAACACCGGGGAGCTGTTTTTT
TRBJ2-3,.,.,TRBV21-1,CASSNPYTDTQYF,TGTGCCAGCAGCAATCCTTACACAGATACGCAGTATTTT
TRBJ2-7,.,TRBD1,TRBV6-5,CASRDRGRSEQYF,TGTGCCAGCAGGGACAGGGGAAGAAGCGAGCAGTACTTC
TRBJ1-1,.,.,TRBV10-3,CAITTRRGEGTEAFF,TGTGCCATCACCACCCGACGGGGGGAGGGAACTGAAGCTTTCTTT
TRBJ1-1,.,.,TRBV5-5,CASSLVGSRPTEAFF,TGTGCCAGCAGCTTGGTCGGGAGCCGGCCGACTGAAGCTTTCTTT
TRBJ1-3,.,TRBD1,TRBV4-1,CASSQDRPGTGSLSGNTIYF,TGCGCCAGCAGCCAAGATCGACCCGGGACAGGGTCCCTCAGTGGAAACACCATATATTTT
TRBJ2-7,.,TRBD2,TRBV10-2,CATQRGRNEQYF,TGCGCCACCCAGCGGGGGCGGAACGAGCAGTACTTC
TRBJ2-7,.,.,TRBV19,CASSAQLYSGSYEQYF,TGTGCCAGTAGCGCGCAGCTATACAGCGGTTCCTACGAGCAGTACTTC
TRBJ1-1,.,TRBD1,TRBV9,CASSAGGRGQGAFF,TGTGCCAGCAGCGCAGGGGGTAGGGGGCAAGGAGCTTTCTTT